A selection of T cell receptor beta chains follows, all from one sample in a study of T cells expressing NK-cell markers. TCRdb reanalyzed the 5' RACE reads, giving one entry per CDR3 protein sequence and no DNA. The sample table sets out about 430,000 distinct CDR3 sequences. What was sequenced was blood T cells: a sorted CD56 or NKG2C T cell subset, CD4+ or CD8+ T cells, or bulk PBMC T cells (not recorded which). These receptors were taken from a woman in her 50s in good health. CDR3s include the opening cysteine and the closing phenylalanine or tryptophan.

TRBV5-5	TRBJ1-5	CASSLQWTGDQPQHF
TRBV3-1	TRBJ2-3	CASSQFLERMADTQYF
TRBV12-3/TRBV12-4	TRBJ1-1	CASSPTGRTEAFF
TRBV4-2	TRBJ2-5	CASSPSWGQSQETQYF
TRBV7-2	TRBJ2-5	CASSLGPWKETQYF
TRBV5-1	TRBJ2-5	CASSPPGQGRRETQYF
TRBV29-1	TRBJ2-5	CSASRDQRWGAQYF
TRBV12-3/TRBV12-4	TRBJ2-2	CATRVTWPLGGELFF
TRBV5-1	TRBJ2-5	CASSSYYYRGLGETQYF
TRBV11-2	TRBJ1-5	CASSTYGQPQHF
TRBV28	TRBJ2-7	CASSGTSGLLKPYEQYF
TRBV6-5	TRBJ2-3	CASSNRGPGGTDTQYF
TRBV12-3/TRBV12-4	TRBJ1-1	CASGLMNTEAFF
TRBV20-1	TRBJ2-3	CSAPRAAGGTDTQYF
TRBV7-8	TRBJ2-5	CASSPRLAGLQETQYF
TRBV3-1	TRBJ2-3	CASSHRSGPDTQYF
TRBV5-1	TRBJ2-1	CASSLGLAGGQGTYNEQFF
TRBV11-2	TRBJ2-1	CASSLISGRNYNEQFF
TRBV29-1	TRBJ2-1	CSARQNYNEQFF
TRBV7-2	TRBJ2-2	CASSLGWGGHLGELFF
TRBV12-3/TRBV12-4	TRBJ1-1	CASTFGTGVGAFF
TRBV30	TRBJ2-1	CAWSGQSNEQFF
TRBV6-5	TRBJ2-3	CASRSSGSYTDTQYF
TRBV5-1	TRBJ2-3	CASSLYQRTGRADTQYF
TRBV7-9	TRBJ2-3	CASSPRGTGGRGDTQYF
TRBV14	TRBJ2-7	CASSHNPRGLGEQYF
TRBV29-1	TRBJ2-6	CSVSLFSGANVLTF
TRBV19	TRBJ2-1	CASSVSGTRIHEQLF